This T cell receptor (beta chain) stems from a study of cytotoxic CD8 clonotypes in ibrutinib-treated CLL listed by TCRdb under 2021. About the full investigation: The cohort had 11 to 12 relapsed/refractory and around 16 treatment-naive patients; 17 were IGHV unmutated. Partial responses were observed in about 25 patients and complete responses in 2; after a median follow-up of 68 months, remission was maintained in 15 or so patients and progression was observed in around twelve. Response samples were obtained after a median of around 11 months of treatment, with a range of roughly 6 to 40 months. On average, each sample had roughly 250,000 productive templates and 96,000 or so productive rearrangements. Longitudinal samples were available for about 30% of the 86 trial participants. Cryopreserved peripheral blood mononuclear cells were obtained prior to treatment, at the time of response, and at either disease progression or sustained remission. Every sample from remission and from progressive disease was obtained while the patients were still on ibrutinib.

Reading the label with the study, this specimen's time point is: approximately eleven months on ibrutinib. Roughly 1.8 micrograms of genomic DNA were extracted from cryopreserved PBMCs for TCR beta library preparation. Longitudinal blood samples from CLL patients on ibrutinib monotherapy underwent high-throughput TCR beta sequencing. The patients took part in an open-label, single-center phase 2 trial of ibrutinib monotherapy. The paper's findings and limits, for the study overall: Public clonotypes were found to be uncommon and were observed to contract or remain stable during treatment; the increase in clonality was shown to reflect expansion of private clonotypes at ibrutinib response. Clonality rose at ibrutinib response, remained stable during sustained remission, and dropped back toward baseline at progression. Baseline clonality exceeded that of age-matched healthy donors and correlated strongly with circulating CD8+ T-cell counts. Sampling times were not matched between sustained-remission and progressing patients, and lymph node repertoires were not studied.

At the junction V is shortened by 4 bases and J by 7 bases, with 19 bases in between. Based on the germline V gene (reference sequence), the CDR1 and CDR2 sequences are SGHAT and FQDESV. Including the terminal cysteine and phenylalanine, the CDR3 comprises 15 residues. The sequence is cut down to CDR3 DNA, 45 bases in frame from base 1. In regard to this clone: It has no known antigen specificity. Base-call qualities are not available, and no considerably larger clone is one nucleotide away.

A MiSeq instrument was used for deep resolution sequencing, which targeted depths ranging from 1 in 1 million up to 1 in 200,000 T cells, with coverage averaging 10x for each clonotype. TCR beta libraries were generated with the immunoSEQ hsTCRB Kit. The authors' pipeline ran thus. Data were analyzed with ImmunoSEQ Data Assistant and ImmunoSEQ Analyzer, with V, D and J genes assigned per IMGT definitions. Clonality, with values ranging from 0 to 1, was calculated as one minus the normalized Shannon entropy of productive rearrangement frequencies. Only overrepresented clonotypes making up at least 0.05% of the repertoire of each patient were included in the public clonotype analysis. Repertoires from some twelve age-matched healthy donors in immuneACCESS were used as clonality controls. Held by TCRdb, this immuneACCESS table contains in-frame sequences only and omits some clones. Under half of the omission traces to an unresolved V gene where checked; the cause of the rest is unknown. V and J calls plus clone size are reproduced from that table; the DNA served to infer D and trimming. Counted in this sample were 73,000 or so clones; under 70% of them appeared once. The ten biggest clones cover 4.5% to 6% of the sample.

This sequence uses TRBV11-1 and TRBJ1-2, and possibly TRBD1, on 6 matching bases. The sample here was PBMCs, taken after 12 months of ibrutinib treatment. The source is a human donor with chronic lymphocytic leukemia. The DNA is as follows: TGTGCCAGCAGCTCAAGTGAGATCACAGGGCTTGGCTACACCTTC. This translates into CASSSSEITGLGYTF.